This T cell receptor (beta chain) is from a study of T cell responses to AZD1222 COVID-19 vaccine. The data were produced by immunoSEQ multiplex PCR, yet TCRdb's version contains in-frame clones alone and is incomplete. The sample holds roughly 70,000 clones; approximately 79% are singletons and the top ten take approximately 23%. Germline V lookup: CDR1 SQVTM, CDR2 ANQGSEA. The CDR3 is 11 amino acids. Trimming removed 5 bases at V and 4 bases at J, with 9 bases between. This clonotype was sampled from an adult in good health. The rearrangement uses TRBV29-1 and TRBJ2-7, with D unclear. The sample consisted of peripheral blood, taken on day 0 of MenACWY control vaccination. CDR3 protein: CSVTHLYEQYF. Written as DNA, the CDR3 is TGCAGCGTTACCCATCTGTACGAGCAGTACTTC.